One TCR beta chain is described in this entry. This entry comes from a study of blood T cell repertoires in COVID-19. Whole-study context: Samples came from the United States, Italy and Spain, spanning acute and convalescent COVID-19. In each case, the material was cDNA or gDNA derived from T cells, B-cell-depleted T cells, or PBMCs.

The germline V gene encodes CDR1 SGHTA and CDR2 FQGNSA. The germline V and J ends were trimmed by 1 base and 10 bases, with 16 bases remaining between them. The CDR3 loop spans 14 amino acids. As processed by the authors: It was from reference gene primer amplification that nucleated cell counts were estimated. Here immunoSEQ multiplex PCR was the method, and the copy in TCRdb shows in-frame clones only, minus some. V, J and clone size were drawn from that table, and D and trimming were deduced from the DNA. The table lists 150,000 to 200,000 clones, 80% to 90% of them singletons. This clonotype was obtained from a woman aged 70-85 years with acute or convalescent COVID-19. The chain joins TRBV7-2 to TRBJ1-2; the D gene is possibly TRBD1 (6 bases). The sample was peripheral blood. The CDR3, as DNA: TGTGCCAGCAGCTTAGGCGCACAGGGTGGTTTCTACACCTTC. Translation: CASSLGAQGGFYTF.